This is a list of T cell receptor beta chains from one sample in a study of Ad26.COV2.S vaccination and SARS-CoV-2 variants. The table came from immunoSEQ multiplex PCR; TCRdb's copy has only in-frame clones and leaves some out. The sample includes fewer than 400,000 clones, about 86% of them seen just once. The sequencing here drew on peripheral blood, taken in a trial of Ad26.COV2.S vaccine versus placebo. The receptors originated from a person between 18 and 65 years old who received the Ad26.COV2.S COVID-19 vaccine or a placebo. Each CDR3 is given with its conserved first and last residue. A D gene is named only where the DNA matches it firmly. The size entry is marked missing in some rows and otherwise reads once, few, many or a size class.

j_call | d_call | v_call | clone_size | cdr3_aa | cdr3_nt
TRBJ1-2 | NA | TRBV3-1/TRBV3-2 | NA | CASSPTPFSGGFNYGYTF | TGTGCCAGCAGCCCTACCCCCTTCAGTGGAGGATTTAACTATGGCTACACCTTC
TRBJ1-1 | NA | TRBV19 | NA | CASSPTLANTEAFF | TGTGCCAGTAGTCCCACCCTAGCGAACACTGAAGCTTTCTTT
TRBJ1-1 | NA | TRBV7-9 | NA | CASSSEAGLEAFF | TGTGCCAGCAGCTCCGAGGCAGGACTCGAAGCTTTCTTT
TRBJ1-1 | NA | TRBV6-5 | NA | CASSSLMVSEAFF | TGTGCCAGCAGTTCCTTAATGGTTTCTGAAGCTTTCTTT
TRBJ2-7 | NA | TRBV7-2 | NA | CASSLGQGNSYEQYF | TGTGCCAGCAGCTTAGGCCAGGGGAACTCCTACGAGCAGTACTTC
TRBJ2-7 | NA | TRBV9 | NA | CASSVVGSYEQYF | TGTGCCAGCAGCGTAGTAGGGTCCTACGAGCAGTACTTC
TRBJ1-2 | NA | TRBV5-1 | NA | CASSLESLQPYGYTF | TGCGCCAGCAGCTTGGAATCCCTTCAGCCGTATGGCTACACCTTC
TRBJ1-1 | NA | TRBV28 | NA | CASTPGGALSTEAFF | TGTGCCAGCACCCCAGGTGGGGCGTTGTCCACTGAAGCTTTCTTT
TRBJ1-2 | TRBD1 | TRBV9 | NA | CASSAWTGPNYGYTF | TGTGCCAGCAGCGCTTGGACAGGGCCTAACTATGGCTACACCTTC
TRBJ2-4 | TRBD2 | TRBV7-3 | NA | CASSQTSGAENIQYF | TGTGCCAGCAGCCAGACTAGCGGGGCTGAAAACATTCAGTACTTC
TRBJ1-2 | NA | TRBV6-6 | few | CASSHLLGGYTF | TGTGCCAGCAGCCATTTGCTAGGGGGGTACACCTTC
TRBJ1-5 | NA | TRBV6-2/TRBV6-3 | NA | CASSYRRGASNQPQHF | TGTGCCAGCAGTTATCGCAGAGGGGCGAGCAATCAGCCCCAGCATTTT
TRBJ1-2 | NA | TRBV9 | once | CASSVDTDYGYTF | TGTGCCAGCAGCGTCGACACGGACTATGGCTACACCTTC
TRBJ2-7 | NA | TRBV27 | NA | CATRGSSYEQYF | TGTGCCACCCGGGGCAGCTCCTACGAGCAGTACTTC
TRBJ2-7 | NA | TRBV19 | NA | CATGQNYEQYF | TGTGCCACGGGGCAGAACTACGAGCAGTACTTC
TRBJ2-6 | NA | TRBV3-1/TRBV3-2 | NA | CASSHRGRPGANVLTF | TGTGCCAGCAGCCACCGAGGGAGGCCTGGGGCCAACGTCCTGACTTTC
TRBJ2-7 | TRBD1 | TRBV15 | NA | CATSRTGLSPYEQYF | TGTGCCACCAGCAGGACAGGGCTAAGCCCCTACGAGCAGTACTTC
TRBJ2-2 | TRBD1 | TRBV3-1/TRBV3-2 | NA | CASSATGGTGELFF | TGTGCCAGCAGCGCGACAGGGGGGACCGGGGAGCTGTTTTTT
TRBJ1-2 | NA | TRBV5-4 | once | CASSLGRNYGYTF | TGTGCCAGCAGCTTGGGCCGTAACTATGGCTACACCTTC
TRBJ2-1 | TRBD2 | TRBV5-1 | NA | CASGGPSGLYNEQFF | TGCGCCAGCGGGGGTCCTAGCGGGCTCTACAATGAGCAGTTCTTC
TRBJ2-3 | NA | TRBV6-5 | NA | CASRAYWDIGYF | TGTGCCAGCAGGGCTTATTGGGACATCGGGTATTTT